This TCR beta chain is drawn from a study of T cells after yellow fever vaccination. Study context: Any fraction with a low cell number was prepared using SMART-Seq v4 Ultra Low Input.

Looked up from germline, CDR1 is SGHTA and CDR2 is FQGNSA. This CDR3 contains 17 residues. V shed 0 bases and J 2 bases; nucleotides not matched to a gene: 6. This clonotype occurred a few times. The target antigen is unknown. Whole-study findings and limits: Clones from primary vaccination mostly reappeared after the booster (about 97% CD4, around 90% CD8).

Synthesis of TCR cDNA relied on 5'RACE template switching, which attached a universal primer site and UMIs. TCRdb processed the 5' RACE reads anew with MiXCR; each CDR3 protein has one entry. Among hundreds of thousands of distinct CDR3 sequences, around an eighth were seen once, and the ten largest hold 14% to 15%. The source material was PBMCs, sampled on the day of the yellow fever booster vaccination. The receptor was derived from a man aged 25-45 years who received the YFV17D yellow fever vaccine. This rearrangement joins TRBV7-2 to TRBJ2-7; 11 nucleotides align to TRBD2. CDR3 in DNA: TGTGCCAGCAGCTTAGCTCTGGGACTAGCGGAGCCCTACGAGCAGTACTTC. Amino acids: CASSLALGLAEPYEQYF.